The TCR beta chain described here comes from a study of T cells in localized non-small cell lung cancer. V was clipped by 5 bases and J by 2 bases, with 10 bases between them. This CDR3 spans 14 amino acids. Per germline, CDR1 MNHGY and CDR2 SAAAGT. Repertoires were generated with immunoSEQ multiplex PCR, while TCRdb's copy carries only in-frame clones and drops some. The data hold just over 2,500 clones, with 20% to 30% observed a single time. This TCR was sampled from a man aged 35 to 69 with stage II lung adenocarcinoma. This specimen was normal lung tissue next to the tumor, taken before any cancer treatment. The chain links TRBV6-8 to TRBJ1-3; D might be TRBD1 (5 bases). CDR3 amino acids: CASSDGGAGNTIYF. The CDR3, as DNA: TGTGCCAGCAGTGATGGAGGGGCTGGAAACACCATATATTTT.